A single sample gave rise to the 9 T cell receptor beta chains below, sequenced in a study of CD8+CD57+ T cells in acquired aplastic anemia. Selection for sequencing was limited to patients who had shown CD8+CD57+ cell expansion by flow cytometry. Genomic DNA was employed as the template in profiling TCR beta VDJ and CDR3. MiXCR, run by TCRdb on the reads, gives a single entry per CDR3 protein. The sample lists 200,000 or so distinct CDR3 sequences; 65% were seen once. Sample: sorted CD4+, CD8+, or CD8+CD57+ T cells (not recorded which) from PBMCs. The receptors originated from a human donor with aplastic anemia.

This rearrangement joins TRBV7-2 to TRBJ1-2; 9 positions agree with TRBD1. V shed 6 bases, J shed 4 bases, and the junction held 18 bases outside the gene matches. In germline, CDR1 is SGHTA, CDR2 FQGNSA. The CDR3 contains 18 residues. The CDR3 region is CASSQTGQGARSGYGYTF. CDR3 DNA: TGTGCCAGCAGTCAGACGGGACAGGGTGCCCGCTCTGGCTATGGCTACACCTTC.

A remark on this clonotype: Because the CDR3 is missing its conserved closing phenylalanine or tryptophan, this is likely a read error. The chain couples TRBV9 to TRBJ1-1; D is unresolved. Germline assignment: CDR1 SGDLS and CDR2 YYNGEE. The CDR3 loop spans 14 amino acids. V lost 0 bases, J lost 1 base, and 7 bases lay in between. The CDR3, as DNA: TGTGCCAGCAGCGTAGGGAACGGGAACACTGAAGCTTTCCTT. Its protein product is CASSVGNGNTEAFL.

This clonotype was counted at least ten times. This sequence joins TRBV27 and TRBJ2-7; D might be TRBD1 or TRBD2, each matching 5 bases. CDR1 and CDR2 from the germline V gene are MNHEY and SMNVEV (reference sequence). Trimming took off 8 bases at V and 2 bases at J, with 13 bases between the two ends. This CDR3 contains 13 residues. The CDR3 DNA reads TGTGCCAGCGCCGGGACGGGACCCTACGAGCAGTACTTC. It specifies CASAGTGPYEQYF.

This CDR3 reads CASRSRQGGPNQPQHF. The CDR3 DNA reads TGTGCCAGTAGATCCAGGCAGGGGGGTCCCAATCAGCCCCAGCATTTT. The rearrangement joins TRBV28 to TRBJ1-5; TRBD1 aligns across 7 bases. The V gene end was trimmed by 9 bases and the J gene end by 3 bases; junction bases not matched to a gene: 14. The CDR3 totals 16 residues. CDR1 and CDR2 from the germline V gene are MDHEN and SYDVKM.

The rearrangement links TRBV11-1 to TRBJ2-7; possibly TRBD1 or TRBD2 for D (6 bases each). Trimming left V 1 base short and J 6 bases short, with 16 bases between. From germline, CDR1 is SGHAT and CDR2 FQDESV (reference sequence). This CDR3 is 15 amino acids long. The CDR3 here is CASSLGDGGGREQYF. The CDR3 DNA is TGTGCCAGCAGCTTAGGGGATGGAGGGGGTCGCGAGCAGTACTTC.

This chain uses TRBV2 with TRBJ1-1, with D unclear. The V gene's germline CDR1 is SNHLY and CDR2 FYNNEI. V was shortened by 6 bases and J by 4 bases, with 12 bases between the two germline ends. The CDR3 runs 13 residues. CDR3: CASSVEPGTEAFF. CDR3 bases: TGTGCCAGCAGCGTAGAGCCAGGCACTGAAGCTTTCTTT.

There are a few counts of this clonotype. The chain carries TRBV7-9 and TRBJ2-7; 10 bases agree with TRBD1. CDR1 is SEHNR and CDR2 is FQNEAQ in the germline V gene (reference sequence). Unmatched junction bases numbered 11, after V lost 5 bases and J lost 7 bases. CDR3 length: 15 amino acids. The CDR3 DNA follows: TGTGCCAGCAGCGCCTCCGACAGGGGGCAGGGGGAGCAGTACTTC. Residues: CASSASDRGQGEQYF.

V gene TRBV7-8 combines with J gene TRBJ1-4; D perhaps matches TRBD1 (5 bases). V shed 5 bases and J shed 3 bases, with 19 bases lying between them. Germline V gene data show CDR1 as SGHVS and CDR2 as FQNEAQ. The CDR3 spans 17 residues. CDR3 coding DNA: TGTGCCAGCAGCCTACCTCGAGGAAGGGGAGCTAATGAAAAACTGTTTTTT. Translated, it gives CASSLPRGRGANEKLFF. The full variable domain, rest sourced from reference TRBV7-8 and TRBJ1-4, is GAGVSQSPRYKVAKRGQDVALRCDPISGHVSLFWYQQALGQGPEFLTYFQNEAQLDKSGLPSDRFFAERPEGSVSTLKIQRTQQEDSAVYLCASSLPRGRGANEKLFFGSGTQLSVL.

The count of this clonotype is one. The genes are TRBV7-6 and TRBJ1-4; tentative D call: TRBD1 (5 bases). Germline CDR1 SGHVS, CDR2 FNYEAQ. The CDR3 spans 15 residues. V was clipped by 5 bases and J by 8 bases, with 18 bases between them. The CDR3 protein is CASSLLGGGWEKLFF. CDR3 nucleotides: TGTGCCAGCAGCCTCCTTGGGGGGGGATGGGAAAAACTGTTTTTT.